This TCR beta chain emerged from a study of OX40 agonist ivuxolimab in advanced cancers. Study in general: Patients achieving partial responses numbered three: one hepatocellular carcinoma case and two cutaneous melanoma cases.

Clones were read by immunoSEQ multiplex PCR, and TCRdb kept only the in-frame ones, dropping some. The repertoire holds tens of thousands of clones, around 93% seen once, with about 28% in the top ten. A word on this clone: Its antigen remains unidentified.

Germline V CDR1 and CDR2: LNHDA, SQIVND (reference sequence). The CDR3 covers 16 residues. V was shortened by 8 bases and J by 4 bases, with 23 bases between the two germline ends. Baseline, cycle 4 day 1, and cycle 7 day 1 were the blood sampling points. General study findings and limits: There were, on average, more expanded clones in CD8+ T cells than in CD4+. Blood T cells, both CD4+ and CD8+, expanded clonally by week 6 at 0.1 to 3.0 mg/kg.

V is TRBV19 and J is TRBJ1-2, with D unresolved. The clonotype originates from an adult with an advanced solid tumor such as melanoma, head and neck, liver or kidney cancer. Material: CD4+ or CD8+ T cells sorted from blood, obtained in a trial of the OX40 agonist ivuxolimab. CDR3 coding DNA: TGTGCCAGTCGGGAGTTCGGCTTCACCGACTCCTATGGCTACACCTTC. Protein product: CASREFGFTDSYGYTF.